The present entry profiles one T cell receptor (beta chain) with its context. This specimen comes from a study of blood T cell repertoires in COVID-19. Study summary: Spain, Italy and the United States supplied samples that represented acute and convalescent COVID-19. Nucleic acid was either cDNA or gDNA, and it came from T cells, B-cell-depleted T cells, or PBMCs.

CDR1 and CDR2 from the germline V gene are SGHRS and YFSETQ. This CDR3 has 14 residues. The ends were cut back, 5 bases at V and 5 bases at J, with 16 bases in the middle. As originally analysed: Reference gene primer amplification gave nucleated cell count estimates. Clones were read by immunoSEQ multiplex PCR, and TCRdb kept only the in-frame ones, dropping some. V, J and clone size are those of that table, while D and trimming were read from the DNA. Here the sample spans approximately 85,000 clones, nearly 90% being singletons. The chain recombines TRBV5-1 with TRBJ2-5; possibly TRBD2 for D (6 bases). The sequencing sample was made of peripheral blood. This sequence originates from a woman of 80 years or more with active or convalescent COVID-19. CDR3 coding DNA: TGCGCCAGCAGGCAAGCGGACGCGGGGGAGACCCAGTACTTC. This sequence encodes CASRQADAGETQYF.